This passage covers 15 T cell receptor beta chains from one sample sequenced in a study of technical replicates of blood from a handful of donors. The assay was immunoSEQ multiplex PCR, and TCRdb's table has in-frame clones only and misses some. This sample carries tens of thousands of clones, around 97% of them seen once, and the ten largest clones take 0.22%. The sample taken for sequencing was T cells isolated from PBMCs. The receptors were sampled from a human donor in good health.

V is TRBV4-1 and J is TRBJ2-5, with D tentatively TRBD2 (5 bases). The V gene's germline CDR1 is MGHRA and CDR2 YSYEKL. Trimming took off 1 base at V and 4 bases at J, with 7 bases between the two ends. The CDR3 is 13 residues long. The DNA for the CDR3 is TGCGCCAGCAGCCAAGCTAGCACAGAGACCCAGTACTTC. Amino acid sequence: CASSQASTETQYF.

This clone was detected only once. This CDR3 is CSATNTGELFF. In DNA form, the CDR3 reads TGCAGTGCTACAAACACCGGGGAGCTGTTTTTT. The rearrangement joins TRBV20-1 to TRBJ2-2, with D hard to call. The V gene's germline CDR1 is DFQATT and CDR2 SNEGSKA (reference sequence). CDR3 size: 11 residues. The V gene lost 4 bases and the J gene lost 2 bases, with 2 bases spanning the gap.

CDR3 in amino acids: CASSSPDRPTDTQYF. In DNA, the CDR3 is TGTGCCAGCAGCTCCCCCGACAGGCCCACAGATACGCAGTATTTT. J is TRBJ2-3 and V is TRBV7-9, with a tentative D call TRBD1 (6 bases). The CDR3 contains 15 residues. V was cut by 4 bases and J by 2 bases, with 13 bases left in between. Per germline, CDR1 SEHNR and CDR2 FQNEAQ (reference sequence). Using reference TRBV7-9 and TRBJ2-3 for the parts outside the CDR3, the full variable domain is DTGVSQNPRHKITKRGQNVTFRCDPISEHNRLYWYRQTLGQGPEFLTYFQNEAQLEKSRLLSDRFSAERPKGSFSTLEIQRTEQGDSAMYLCASSSPDRPTDTQYFGPGTRLTVL.

V and J are TRBV9 and TRBJ1-1; TRBD1 agrees at 7 bases. After removal of 4 bases from V and 0 bases from J, the junction contained 6 bases not matched to a gene. Germline values: CDR1 SGDLS, CDR2 YYNGEE. This CDR3 region has 15 residues. CDR3 coding DNA: TGTGCCAGCAGCCCCCCGACAGGGATGAACACTGAAGCTTTCTTT. Translation gives CASSPPTGMNTEAFF.

The V and J genes are TRBV11-2 and TRBJ1-3; D gene uncertain. Germline CDR1 and CDR2: SGHAT and FQNNGV. The length of the CDR3 is 14 residues. Between the trimmed V and J ends, which lost 4 bases and 0 bases, there was a span of 7 bases. The chain's CDR3 is CASSSVSSGNTIYF. CDR3 sequence (DNA): TGTGCCAGCAGCTCTGTGAGCTCTGGAAACACCATATATTTT.

This clone was counted between two and nine times. The chain combines TRBV28 with TRBJ1-5; 8 positions match TRBD1. The germline CDR1 and CDR2 sequences are MDHEN and SYDVKM. V shed 6 bases, J shed 9 bases, and the junction held 13 bases outside the gene matches. This CDR3 has 15 residues. CDR3 DNA: TGTGCCAGCAGCCGAGGACAGGGTAGATTGCCGCCCCAGCATTTT. Translation gives CASSRGQGRLPPQHF.

The rearrangement joins TRBV5-1 to TRBJ1-5; the match to TRBD1 covers 7 bases. Per germline, CDR1 SGHRS and CDR2 YFSETQ. Germline trimming cut 0 bases from V and 5 bases from J; bases unmatched to any gene: 2. This CDR3 has 14 residues. CDR3: CASSLAGTDQPQHF. The CDR3 coding sequence is TGCGCCAGCAGCTTGGCCGGGACAGATCAGCCCCAGCATTTT.

The CDR3, as DNA: TGTGCCAGCAGTTACAATCTAGCGGGAGGGTCGGATACGCAGTATTTT. Translation gives CASSYNLAGGSDTQYF. The rearrangement links TRBV6-5 to TRBJ2-3; 12 bases are a match to TRBD2. V shed 2 bases, J shed 6 bases, and the junction held 6 bases outside the gene matches. CDR3 length: 16 residues. From germline, CDR1 is MNHEY and CDR2 SVGAGI.

J is TRBJ1-3 and V is TRBV5-4; D gene uncertain. Trimming pared 0 bases from V and 2 bases from J, leaving 9 bases between. The CDR3 is 15 amino acids. Germline V lookup: CDR1 SGHNT, CDR2 YYREEE (reference sequence). DNA for the CDR3: TGTGCCAGCAGCTTGGTCGGAGTCACTGGAAACACCATATATTTT. Its protein product is CASSLVGVTGNTIYF. The variable domain in full, with the rest retrieved from reference TRBV5-4 and TRBJ1-3, is ETGVTQSPTHLIKTRGQQVTLRCSSQSGHNTVSWYQQALGQGPQFIFQYYREEENGRGNFPPRFSGLQFPNYSSELNVNALELDDSALYLCASSLVGVTGNTIYFGEGSWLTVV.

The chain is built from TRBV19 and TRBJ2-7, with a weak D call TRBD2 (6 bases). Germline values: CDR1 LNHDA, CDR2 SQIVND (reference sequence). CDR3 size: 14 residues. The ends were cut back, 3 bases at V and 3 bases at J, with 12 bases in the middle. The CDR3 sequence is CASSMGGFFYEQYF. CDR3 bases: TGTGCCAGTAGTATGGGGGGATTTTTCTACGAGCAGTACTTC.

V gene TRBV6-5 combines with J gene TRBJ2-7, with 7 bases lining up with TRBD1. This CDR3 region has 13 residues. V dropped 6 bases and J dropped 2; count of bases not matched to a gene: 4. Germline assignment: CDR1 MNHEY and CDR2 SVGAGI. The CDR3 loop is CASRIGQAYEQYF. CDR3 coding DNA: TGTGCCAGCAGGATAGGACAGGCCTACGAGCAGTACTTC.

The chain links TRBV18 to TRBJ2-7; 10 bases map to TRBD1. The ends lost 0 bases at V and 6 bases at J; junction bases unmatched: 11. This CDR3 region has 17 residues. Germline values: CDR1 KGHSH, CDR2 LQKENI. The CDR3 loop reads CASSPPGGDRGLSEQYF. In nucleotides, the CDR3 is TGTGCCAGCTCACCACCGGGGGGCGACAGGGGGCTGAGCGAGCAGTACTTC.

This chain uses TRBV5-5 with TRBJ2-7; the match to TRBD1 covers 10 bases. The V gene's germline CDR1 is SGHKS and CDR2 YYEKEE (reference sequence). Trimming at V came to 4 bases and at J to 3 bases, leaving 1 base not matched to a gene. The CDR3 covers 13 residues. This CDR3 is CASSRDRGYEQYF. CDR3 nucleotide sequence: TGTGCCAGCAGCCGGGACAGGGGCTACGAGCAGTACTTC.

The chain uses TRBV28 and TRBJ2-7, with D possibly TRBD1 on 5 matching bases. There are 16 residues in the CDR3. Trimming left V 2 bases short and J 0 bases short, with 14 bases between. Germline V lookup: CDR1 MDHEN, CDR2 SYDVKM. The CDR3 protein is CASSLGPRVSSYEQYF. DNA for the CDR3: TGTGCCAGCAGTTTAGGTCCCAGGGTATCCTCCTACGAGCAGTACTTC.

The chain recombines TRBV2 with TRBJ1-2; tentative D call: TRBD1 (6 bases). Between the trimmed V and J ends, which lost 10 bases and 0 bases, there was a span of 18 bases. The germline V gene has CDR1 SNHLY and CDR2 FYNNEI. The length of the CDR3 is 15 residues. The CDR3 nucleotides read TGTGCCACCAGATATAACAGGGTTGCTAACTATGGCTACACCTTC. This codes for CATRYNRVANYGYTF.